This T cell receptor beta chain was profiled in a study of T cells in Graves' hyperthyroidism and ophthalmopathy. Study details: Peripheral blood collection took place at initial diagnosis, before any treatment. Points from the study as a whole: Ophthalmopathy and stable hyperthyroidism were told apart by a 13 V-J model. In blood, most of the thyroid clonotypes expanded above 0.001 were also present.

RNA transcripts were the template for amplifying TCR beta CDR3 regions. Using the HTBI primer set, a first-round RT-PCR was run on the TCR CDR3. TCRdb called the multiplex PCR reads again in MiXCR, with one record for every CDR3 protein. The sample carries 750,000 to 950,000 distinct CDR3 sequences, over 35% recorded once. In this sample, this clonotype turned up many times. Its antigen is currently unknown. The CDR3 length is 15 residues. V lost 1 base and J 2 bases, leaving 12 bases between the germline ends. Germline V CDR1 and CDR2: SGHRS, YFSETQ. The rearrangement uses TRBV5-1 and TRBJ2-5, with D uncertain. Material for sequencing was blood. The TCR was taken from a young man with Graves' hyperthyroidism. For the CDR3, the DNA is TGCGCCAGCAGCTTGATGGGCAGTCGGCAAGAGACCCAGTACTTC. Residues: CASSLMGSRQETQYF.